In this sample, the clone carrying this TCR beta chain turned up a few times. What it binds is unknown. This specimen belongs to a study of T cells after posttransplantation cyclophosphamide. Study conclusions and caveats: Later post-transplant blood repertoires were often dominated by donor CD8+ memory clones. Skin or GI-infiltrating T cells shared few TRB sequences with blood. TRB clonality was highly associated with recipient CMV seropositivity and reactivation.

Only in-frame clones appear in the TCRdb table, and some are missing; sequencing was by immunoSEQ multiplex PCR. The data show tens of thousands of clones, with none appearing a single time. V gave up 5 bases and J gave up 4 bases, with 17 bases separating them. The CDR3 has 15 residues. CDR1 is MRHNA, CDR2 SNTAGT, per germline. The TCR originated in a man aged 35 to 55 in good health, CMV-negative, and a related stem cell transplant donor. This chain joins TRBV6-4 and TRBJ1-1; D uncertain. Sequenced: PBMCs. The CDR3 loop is CASSSREGGSTEAFF. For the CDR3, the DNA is TGTGCCAGCAGTAGCCGCGAAGGAGGGAGCACTGAAGCTTTCTTT.